A single sample is the source of the 5 T cell receptor beta chains below, sequenced in a study of OX40 agonist ivuxolimab in advanced cancers. TCRdb keeps only in-frame clones here, not all; method: immunoSEQ multiplex PCR. This sample has some 60,000 clones; around 84% occur once, and the top ten carry under 5%. The sequences come from CD4+ or CD8+ T cells sorted from blood, collected in a trial of the OX40 agonist ivuxolimab. The receptors originated from an adult with an advanced solid tumor such as melanoma, head and neck, liver or kidney cancer.

This chain links TRBV28 with TRBJ2-5; the D gene could be TRBD1 or TRBD2 (5 bases each). There are 17 residues in the CDR3. Germline-derived CDR1 and CDR2 are MDHEN and SYDVKM. With 2 bases removed from V and 2 bases from J, the gap between germline ends came to 18 bases. For the CDR3, the DNA is TGTGCCAGCAGTTTAGGGAACCCCGGGACGGTGCAAGAGACCCAGTACTTC. This encodes CASSLGNPGTVQETQYF.

The gene calls are TRBV9 and TRBJ2-1; D gene uncertain. The germline V and J ends were trimmed by 4 bases and 0 bases, with 17 bases remaining between them. Germline V CDR1 and CDR2: SGDLS, YYNGEE. The CDR3 is 17 residues long. In nucleotides, the CDR3 is TGTGCCAGCAGCCTAGAGGTCCACACAAGCTCCTACAATGAGCAGTTCTTC. This codes for CASSLEVHTSSYNEQFF.

The rearrangement links TRBV28 to TRBJ1-4; the match to TRBD1 covers 8 bases. CDR1 and CDR2 (germline): MDHEN, SYDVKM. This CDR3 is 14 amino acids long. Trimming cost V 7 bases and J 8 bases; bases outside gene matches: 9. The CDR3 region is CASTSGQGDEKLFF. The CDR3 DNA reads as TGTGCCAGCACCTCAGGACAGGGCGACGAAAAACTGTTTTTT.

The rearrangement uses TRBV19 and TRBJ1-5, with D maybe TRBD1 (6 bases). Trimming shortened V by 3 bases and J by 5 bases, and 14 bases separated the two germline ends. In germline, CDR1 is LNHDA, CDR2 SQIVND (reference sequence). The CDR3 spans 15 residues. DNA of the CDR3: TGTGCCAGTAGTATTAGGGGGGTTGGCGATCAGCCCCAGCATTTT. It encodes CASSIRGVGDQPQHF.

This chain links TRBV7-2 with TRBJ2-2, with 10 bases aligning to TRBD2. J gave up 2 bases and V 5 bases, and 5 bases lay outside the gene matches. Germline CDR1 is SGHTA and CDR2 is FQGNSA. The CDR3 covers 16 residues. The CDR3 loop is CASSARTSGNTGELFF. DNA for the CDR3: TGTGCCAGCAGCGCCCGGACTAGCGGAAACACCGGGGAGCTGTTTTTT. The full variable domain, with the rest looked up from reference TRBV7-2 and TRBJ2-2, is GAGVSQSPSNKVTEKGKDVELRCDPISGHTALYWYRQSLGQGLEFLIYFQGNSAPDKSGLPSDRFSAERTGGSVSTLTIQRTQQEDSAVYLCASSARTSGNTGELFFGEGSRLTVL.